These 19 T cell receptor beta chains were sequenced from one sample in a study of T cells in Graves' hyperthyroidism and ophthalmopathy. RNA transcripts provided the source from which TCR beta CDR3 regions were amplified. The HTBI primer set was used in a first-round RT-PCR of the TCR CDR3. TCRdb recomputed calls from the multiplex PCR reads with MiXCR, one row per CDR3 protein. The sample gives about 620,000 distinct CDR3 sequences, under 20% of which show up once; 3% to 4.5% is in the top ten. Sequencing was performed on blood. The receptors come from a woman aged 25 to 39 with Graves' hyperthyroidism.

The chain joins TRBV6-1 to TRBJ2-2, with 11 bases that match TRBD2. Germline trimming cut 3 bases from V and 7 bases from J; bases unmatched to any gene: 7. The CDR3 is made up of 16 amino acids. Germline-derived CDR1 and CDR2 are MNHNS and SASEGT. CDR3 nucleotides: TGTGCCAGCAGTGATCAATTTAGCGGGAGGGACGGGGAGCTGTTTTTT. As protein: CASSDQFSGRDGELFF.

The chain recombines TRBV12-3 or TRBV12-4 with TRBJ1-2, with D maybe TRBD1 (6 bases). V lost 4 bases to trimming and J lost 4 bases, with 13 bases between them. CDR3 length: 14 amino acids. CDR3 sequence: CASSSGQHSYGYTF. The CDR3 DNA is TGTGCCAGCAGTTCAGGACAGCACTCCTATGGCTACACCTTC.

This clonotype was seen repeatedly, ten times or more. The chain carries TRBV7-2 and TRBJ1-1, with 8 bases fitting TRBD1. Trimming took 5 bases from V and 1 from J; bases not matched to a gene: 3. This CDR3 has 14 amino acids. Germline-derived CDR1 and CDR2 are SGHTA and FQGNSA. CDR3 in amino acids: CASSRDRRNTEAFF. The CDR3 DNA reads as TGTGCCAGCAGCCGGGACAGGAGGAACACTGAAGCTTTCTTT.

This clonotype was observed many times. This rearrangement joins TRBV6-2 or TRBV6-3 to TRBJ2-7, with 7 nucleotides matching TRBD1. Germline V lookup: CDR1 MNHEY, CDR2 SVGEGT. This CDR3 comprises 14 residues. With V trimmed by 7 bases and J by 4 bases, 10 bases remained unmatched. The DNA for the CDR3 is TGTGCCAGCAATACCCGACAGGGAACTTACGAGCAGTACTTC. The encoded protein is CASNTRQGTYEQYF.

J is TRBJ2-1 and V is TRBV19; D perhaps matches TRBD1 (7 bases). The CDR3 totals 15 residues. V lost 2 bases and J lost 4, with 12 bases in between. In germline, CDR1 is LNHDA, CDR2 SQIVND (reference sequence). The DNA for the CDR3 is TGTGCCAGTAGTATATCAGGGGGGTTTTACAATGAGCAGTTCTTC. It yields the protein CASSISGGFYNEQFF.

In this sample, this clonotype turned up many times. The J gene is TRBJ2-7, the V gene TRBV7-6, with 7 nucleotides matching TRBD1. Germline V gives CDR1 SGHVS, CDR2 FNYEAQ. The CDR3 extends over 15 amino acids. J lost 3 bases, V lost 1 base, and 6 bases had no gene match. The CDR3 loop is CASSLGGGPNYEQYF. Here the CDR3 DNA reads TGTGCCAGCAGCTTAGGAGGGGGCCCTAACTACGAGCAGTACTTC.

The chain recombines TRBV6-1 with TRBJ2-2; 7 bases match TRBD1. V lost 7 bases, J lost 3 bases, and 8 bases stayed unmatched. The CDR3 contains 15 residues. Germline CDR1 is MNHNS and CDR2 is SASEGT. The CDR3 loop is CASTVDRDHTGELFF. The CDR3 DNA follows: TGTGCCAGCACCGTCGACAGGGATCACACCGGGGAGCTGTTTTTT.

This clonotype has at least ten counts. The gene calls are TRBV28 and TRBJ2-7; D gene ambiguous. The CDR3 is 15 residues long. Between the trimmed V and J ends, which lost 8 bases and 1 base, there was a span of 18 bases. Germline CDR1 is MDHEN and CDR2 is SYDVKM. The CDR3 nucleotides read TGTGCCAGCGGGGTAATAAGCCCGATTTCCTACGAGCAGTACTTC. Translating gives CASGVISPISYEQYF.

This rearrangement joins TRBV2 to TRBJ1-2; 8 nucleotides agree with TRBD1. With 10 bases clipped from V and 5 bases from J, the junction kept 9 bases outside the gene matches. The CDR3 covers 13 residues. The germline gives CDR1 SNHLY, CDR2 FYNNEI. CDR3: CAILTGGSYGYTF. CDR3 DNA sequence: TGTGCCATACTAACAGGGGGATCTTATGGCTACACCTTC.

This clonotype showed up many times. This chain connects TRBV28 to TRBJ1-1, with D possibly matching TRBD1 (5 bases). Germline V gene lookup returns CDR1 MDHEN and CDR2 SYDVKM. The CDR3 is 12 residues long. Trimming took 5 bases from V and 8 from J, leaving 12 bases between them. CDR3 nucleotide sequence: TGTGCCAGCAGTCCCCGCTGGACAGAAGCTTTCTTT. As protein: CASSPRWTEAFF. Full variable domain (rest looked up from reference TRBV28 and TRBJ1-1): DVKVTQSSRYLVKRTGEKVFLECVQDMDHENMFWYRQDPGLGLRLIYFSYDVKMKEKGDIPEGYSVSREKKERFSLILESASTNQTSMYLCASSPRWTEAFFGQGTRLTVV.

This rearrangement joins TRBV19 to TRBJ2-7, with D possibly being TRBD2 (5 bases). The CDR3 extends over 13 amino acids. V shed 1 base and J shed 3 bases, with 7 bases lying between them. In germline, CDR1 is LNHDA, CDR2 SQIVND (reference sequence). The CDR3 DNA sequence: TGTGCCAGTAGTATAGGAGGGTTCTACGAGCAGTACTTC. Translated, it gives CASSIGGFYEQYF.

This clonotype was observed a few times. V is TRBV7-9 and J is TRBJ1-5; 7 bases agree with TRBD1. V gave up 5 bases and J gave up 8 bases; unmatched junction bases: 9. The germline V gene has CDR1 SEHNR and CDR2 FQNEAQ (reference sequence). The CDR3 has 14 residues. The CDR3 coding sequence is TGTGCCAGCAGCCCACAGGGGCTGACTGAGCCCCAGCATTTT. It codes for CASSPQGLTEPQHF.

The chain combines TRBV7-2 with TRBJ2-3; no firm D call. The CDR3 is 12 residues long. V was cut by 4 bases and J by 5 bases, with 7 bases left in between. CDR1 and CDR2 (germline): SGHTA, FQGNSA. This CDR3 is CASSWWRDTQYF. In nucleotides, the CDR3 is TGTGCCAGCAGCTGGTGGAGAGATACGCAGTATTTT.

This clonotype was counted a few times. Since no conserved phenylalanine or tryptophan closes the CDR3, a read error is the likely cause. The chain combines TRBV27 with TRBJ2-1, with 10 nucleotides matching TRBD2. The trim removed 6 bases at V and 0 bases at J, leaving 8 bases unmatched. The CDR3 contains 17 residues. The germline V gene encodes CDR1 MNHEY and CDR2 SMNVEV (reference sequence). The DNA for the CDR3 is TGTGCCAGCAGACCCTTAAGCGGGAGGGCCTCCTACAATGAGCAGTTCCTC. Its translation is CASRPLSGRASYNEQFL.

This clonotype was detected only a few times. V usage is TRBV12-3 or TRBV12-4 and J usage is TRBJ2-7; perhaps TRBD2 as D (6 bases). The CDR3 covers 13 residues. Trimming shortened V by 8 bases and J by 0 bases, and 11 bases separated the two germline ends. The CDR3 region is CASGSGPSYEQYF. For the CDR3, the DNA is TGTGCCAGCGGTAGCGGTCCCTCCTACGAGCAGTACTTC.

This clonotype was seen a handful of times. The chain is built from TRBV19 and TRBJ2-3; 8 positions match TRBD2. This CDR3 spans 17 amino acids. The junction had 6 bases not matched to a gene; V was cut back by 1 base and J by 0 bases. Germline V gene data show CDR1 as LNHDA and CDR2 as SQIVND (reference sequence). The CDR3 loop is CASSIGSSGSSTDTQYF. The CDR3 coding sequence is TGTGCCAGTAGTATAGGATCCAGCGGGAGTAGCACAGATACGCAGTATTTT.

This clonotype turned up a few times. The chain couples TRBV13 to TRBJ2-2; 11 positions agree with TRBD1. CDR1 is PRHDT and CDR2 is FYEKMQ in the germline V gene (reference sequence). This CDR3 region has 15 residues. The junction had 3 bases not matched to a gene; V was cut back by 3 bases and J by 6 bases. The CDR3 coding sequence is TGTGCCAGCAGCTTTTGGGACAGGGGGTCCGGGGAGCTGTTTTTT. Encoded protein: CASSFWDRGSGELFF.

The chain combines TRBV13 with TRBJ2-5; D is perhaps TRBD1 (5 bases). Germline CDR1 is PRHDT and CDR2 is FYEKMQ (reference sequence). Trimming took off 5 bases at V and 2 bases at J, with 12 bases between the two ends. There are 14 residues in the CDR3. The chain's CDR3 is CASSLKQDQETQYF. CDR3 DNA: TGTGCCAGCAGCCTCAAACAGGATCAAGAGACCCAGTACTTC.

A few counts support this clonotype. The gene calls are TRBV9 and TRBJ2-7; D is possibly TRBD2 (5 bases). V lost 0 bases and J 2 bases, leaving 12 bases between the germline ends. The CDR3 consists of 15 residues. Germline V gene data show CDR1 as SGDLS and CDR2 as YYNGEE. CDR3 region: CASSVVASSPYEQYF. The CDR3 DNA is TGTGCCAGCAGCGTAGTGGCTAGCAGTCCCTACGAGCAGTACTTC.